Below are 5 T cell receptor beta chains sequenced from a single sample in a study of blood T cell repertoires in COVID-19. Here immunoSEQ multiplex PCR was the method, and the copy in TCRdb shows in-frame clones only, minus some. The sample includes about 140,000 clones, approximately 88% seen only once; the top ten take roughly 28%. The sequencing sample was made of peripheral blood. The receptors come from a human donor in a cohort sampled during active COVID-19.

This CDR3 reads CASSASTGELFF. Written as DNA, the CDR3 is TGTGCCAGCTCAGCGAGTACCGGGGAGCTGTTTTTT. The chain is built from TRBV18 and TRBJ2-2; no definite D call. The germline V gene encodes CDR1 KGHSH and CDR2 LQKENI. V was cut by 5 bases and J by 5 bases, with 6 bases left in between. The CDR3 is 12 residues long.

V and J are TRBV15 and TRBJ2-7, with a weak D call TRBD1 (5 bases). Germline lookup yields CDR1 LNHNV and CDR2 YYDKDF (reference sequence). Trimming took off 1 base at V and 1 base at J, with 8 bases between the two ends. CDR3 length: 14 amino acids. The CDR3 DNA reads TGTGCCACCAGCAGAGGCGACAGTTCCTACGAGCAGTACTTC. Translated, it gives CATSRGDSSYEQYF.

This clone has just one count. The J gene is TRBJ1-1, the V gene TRBV7-9; 7 bases are shared with TRBD1. V gave up 4 bases and J gave up 4 bases; unmatched junction bases: 6. The germline V gene encodes CDR1 SEHNR and CDR2 FQNEAQ (reference sequence). This CDR3 is built from 14 residues. The CDR3 DNA reads as TGTGCCAGCAGCTCTCAGGGGGGTGGCACTGAAGCTTTCTTT. Translated, it gives CASSSQGGGTEAFF.

The CDR3 protein is CASSLVRVAEAFF. The DNA for the CDR3 is TGTGCCAGCAGCTTAGTACGGGTGGCTGAAGCTTTCTTT. This chain connects TRBV11-2 to TRBJ1-1; no clear D gene. With 1 base removed from V and 6 bases from J, the gap between germline ends came to 9 bases. Germline CDR1 and CDR2: SGHAT and FQNNGV. This CDR3 is built from 13 residues. The complete variable domain, with remaining parts taken from reference TRBV11-2 and TRBJ1-1, reads EAGVAQSPRYKIIEKRQSVAFWCNPISGHATLYWYQQILGQGPKLLIQFQNNGVVDDSQLPKDRFSAERLKGVDSTLKIQPAKLEDSAVYLCASSLVRVAEAFFGQGTRLTVV.

The genes are TRBV7-9 and TRBJ2-7; D not certain. This CDR3 has 14 amino acids. The germline CDR1 and CDR2 sequences are SEHNR and FQNEAQ (reference sequence). V gave up 1 base and J gave up 0 bases, with 7 bases separating them. CDR3 nucleotide sequence: TGTGCCAGCAGCTTAGGACTCAGCTCCTACGAGCAGTACTTC. This codes for CASSLGLSSYEQYF.